Listed here is a single T cell receptor (beta chain). The data are from a study of breast tumors, draining lymph nodes, adjacent tissues. This CDR3 has 16 amino acids. The V gene's germline CDR1 is DFQATT and CDR2 SNEGSKA (reference sequence). Trimming at V came to 1 base and at J to 2 bases, leaving 8 bases not matched to a gene. TCRdb reprocessed the multiplex PCR reads via MiXCR and lists one record per CDR3 protein. The table includes some 25,000 distinct CDR3 sequences, about 70% detected once. What was sequenced was tumor-adjacent breast tissue. The clonotype comes from a female donor with breast cancer. Some clones in this sample may be carry-over from other donors' samples. This rearrangement joins TRBV20-1 to TRBJ2-1, with 7 bases lining up with TRBD2. Here the CDR3 DNA reads TGCAGTGCTAGAGCGGAAGCGGGGTCCACCTACAATGAGCAGTTCTTC. Encoded protein: CSARAEAGSTYNEQFF.